One and the same sample provided the 6 T cell receptor beta chains below, sequenced in a study of T cell responses to AZD1222 COVID-19 vaccine. TCRdb's copy holds only in-frame clones and misses some; the assay was immunoSEQ multiplex PCR. The sample includes some 190,000 clones, approximately 86% seen only once; the top ten take more than 7%. Sequencing used peripheral blood, obtained on day 0 of AZD1222 vaccination. Every receptor here comes from an adult in good health.

The J gene is TRBJ1-6, the V gene TRBV11-1, with a tentative D call TRBD1 (6 bases). The CDR3 is 15 residues long. Germline CDR1 reads SGHAT; CDR2 reads FQDESV (reference sequence). V lost 1 base and J lost 10, with 14 bases in between. CDR3 protein: CASSLEQGFGSPLHF. The CDR3 coding sequence is TGTGCCAGCAGCTTAGAACAGGGTTTCGGATCACCCCTCCACTTT.

This rearrangement joins TRBV20-1 to TRBJ2-1, with D possibly being TRBD2 (7 bases). Germline V CDR1 and CDR2: DFQATT, SNEGSKA (reference sequence). V was shortened by 3 bases and J by 6 bases, with 15 bases between the two germline ends. The CDR3 covers 14 residues. CDR3 sequence reads: CSASWGGPFNEQFF. Written as DNA, the CDR3 is TGCAGTGCTAGTTGGGGGGGGCCCTTCAATGAGCAGTTCTTC.

The chain carries TRBV3-1 (or the pseudogene TRBV3-2) and TRBJ2-4, with D perhaps matching TRBD1 (6 bases). The CDR3 length is 16 residues. V lost 4 bases and J lost 0, with 13 bases in between. Germline values: CDR1 LGHDT, CDR2 YNNKEL (reference sequence). This CDR3 is CASSLWTELAKNIQYF. The CDR3 DNA reads as TGTGCCAGCAGCCTATGGACAGAGCTAGCCAAAAACATTCAGTACTTC.

This sequence joins TRBV10-1 and TRBJ2-7; D is possibly TRBD1 (6 bases). Germline V CDR1 and CDR2: WNHNN, SYGVQD (reference sequence). The CDR3 sequence is 17 residues long. V was cut by 3 bases and J by 1 base, with 19 bases left in between. DNA for the CDR3: TGCGCCAGCAGTGAAAGGAGAGGGCAGGGGATATCCTACGAGCAGTACTTC. Its protein product is CASSERRGQGISYEQYF.

The J gene is TRBJ2-2, the V gene TRBV19; D is undetermined. There are 14 residues in the CDR3. Germline CDR1 is LNHDA and CDR2 is SQIVND (reference sequence). V lost 5 bases, J lost 4 bases, and 11 bases lay in between. CDR3 nucleotides: TGTGCCAGTAGTTTGGCGGAAGCCACCGGGGAGCTGTTTTTT. Translation gives CASSLAEATGELFF.

CDR3 loop: CATSSGRAADTQYF. The CDR3 DNA follows: TGTGCCACCAGTAGCGGGCGGGCCGCAGATACGCAGTATTTT. The V and J genes are TRBV24-1 and TRBJ2-3, with TRBD2 as a possible D gene (6 bases). The CDR3 runs to 14 residues. Germline CDR1 is KGHDR and CDR2 is SFDVKD. The V and J ends lost 6 bases and 4 bases respectively, with 13 bases between them.